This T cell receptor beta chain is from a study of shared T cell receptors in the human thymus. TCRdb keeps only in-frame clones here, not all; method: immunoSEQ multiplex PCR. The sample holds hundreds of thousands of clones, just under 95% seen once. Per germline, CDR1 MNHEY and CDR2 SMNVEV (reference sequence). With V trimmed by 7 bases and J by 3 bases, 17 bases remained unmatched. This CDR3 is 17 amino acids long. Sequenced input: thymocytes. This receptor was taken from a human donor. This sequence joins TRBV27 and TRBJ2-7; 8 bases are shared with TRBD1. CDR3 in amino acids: CASIKEDTGQVDYEQYF. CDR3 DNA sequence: TGTGCCAGCATCAAAGAGGATACGGGACAGGTCGACTACGAGCAGTACTTC.